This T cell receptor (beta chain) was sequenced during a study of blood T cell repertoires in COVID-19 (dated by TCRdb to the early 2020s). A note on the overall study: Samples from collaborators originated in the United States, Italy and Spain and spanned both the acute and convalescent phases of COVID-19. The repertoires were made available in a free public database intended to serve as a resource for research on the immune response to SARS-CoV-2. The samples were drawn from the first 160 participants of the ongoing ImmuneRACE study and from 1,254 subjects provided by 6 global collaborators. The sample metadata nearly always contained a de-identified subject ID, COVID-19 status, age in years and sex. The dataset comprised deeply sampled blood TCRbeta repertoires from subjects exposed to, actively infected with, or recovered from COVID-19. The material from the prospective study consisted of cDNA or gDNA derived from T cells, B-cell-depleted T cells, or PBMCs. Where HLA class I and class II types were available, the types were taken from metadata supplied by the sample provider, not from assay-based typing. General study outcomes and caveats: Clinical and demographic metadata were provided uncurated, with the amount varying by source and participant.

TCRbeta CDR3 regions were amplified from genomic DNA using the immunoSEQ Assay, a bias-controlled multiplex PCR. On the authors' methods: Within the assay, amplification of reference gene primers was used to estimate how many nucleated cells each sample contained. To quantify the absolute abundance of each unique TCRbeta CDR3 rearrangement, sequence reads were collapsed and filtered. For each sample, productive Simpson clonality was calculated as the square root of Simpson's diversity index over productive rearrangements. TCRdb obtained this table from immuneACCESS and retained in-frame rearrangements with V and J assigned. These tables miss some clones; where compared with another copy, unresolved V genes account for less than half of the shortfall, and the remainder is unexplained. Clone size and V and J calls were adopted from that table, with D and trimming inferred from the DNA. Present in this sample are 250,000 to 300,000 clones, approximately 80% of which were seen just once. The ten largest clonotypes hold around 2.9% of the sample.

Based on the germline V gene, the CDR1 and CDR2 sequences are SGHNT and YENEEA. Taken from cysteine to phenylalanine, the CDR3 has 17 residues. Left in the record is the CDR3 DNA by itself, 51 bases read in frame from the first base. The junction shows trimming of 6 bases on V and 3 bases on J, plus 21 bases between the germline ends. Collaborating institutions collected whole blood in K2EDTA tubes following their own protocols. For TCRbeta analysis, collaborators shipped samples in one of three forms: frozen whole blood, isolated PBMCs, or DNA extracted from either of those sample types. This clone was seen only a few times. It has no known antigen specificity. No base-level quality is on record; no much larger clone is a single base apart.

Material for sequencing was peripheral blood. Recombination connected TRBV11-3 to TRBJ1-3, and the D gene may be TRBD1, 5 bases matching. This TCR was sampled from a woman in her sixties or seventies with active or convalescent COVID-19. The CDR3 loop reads CASSPSGVGTLGNTIYF. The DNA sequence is TGTGCCAGCAGTCCGTCCGGAGTCGGGACTCTTGGAAACACCATATATTTT. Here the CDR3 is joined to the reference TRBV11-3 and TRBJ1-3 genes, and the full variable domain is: EAGVVQSPRYKIIEKKQPVAFWCNPISGHNTLYWYLQNLGQGPELLIRYENEEAVDDSQLPKDRFSAERLKGVDSTLKIQPAELGDSAVYLCASSPSGVGTLGNTIYFGEGSWLTVV.